This T cell receptor (beta chain) derives from a study of shared clonotypes between healthy human individuals. Whole-study results and caveats: Donors were few, which limited the genetic and exposure-history diversity represented.

Turning to this clone: As yet, its antigen is unknown.

Clones were read by immunoSEQ multiplex PCR, and TCRdb kept only the in-frame ones, dropping some. Of millions of clones in the sample, just over 90% were seen once. The sample consisted of naive CD4+ T cells sorted from blood. Subset meaning: CD45RA+ positively selected. This TCR came from a man between 18 and 35 years old in good health.

CDR3 coding DNA: TGTGCCAGCAGTTTAGCGGACAGGGCAATCGCCCAAGCTTTCTTT. Its protein is CASSLADRAIAQAFF. The chain carries TRBV28 and TRBJ1-1; 8 positions match TRBD1. With V trimmed by 2 bases and J by 9 bases, 11 bases remained unmatched. The germline gives CDR1 MDHEN, CDR2 SYDVKM. The CDR3 totals 15 residues.